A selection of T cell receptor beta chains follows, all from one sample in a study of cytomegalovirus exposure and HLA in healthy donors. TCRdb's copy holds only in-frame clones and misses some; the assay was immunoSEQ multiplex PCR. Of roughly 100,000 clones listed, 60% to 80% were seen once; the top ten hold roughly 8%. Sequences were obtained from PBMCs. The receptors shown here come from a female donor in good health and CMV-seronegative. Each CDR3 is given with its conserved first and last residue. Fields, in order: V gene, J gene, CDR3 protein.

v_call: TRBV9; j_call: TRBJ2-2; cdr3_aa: CASSAVLTGSFTGELFF
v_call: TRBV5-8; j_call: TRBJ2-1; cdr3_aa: CASSRSSERAYNEQFF
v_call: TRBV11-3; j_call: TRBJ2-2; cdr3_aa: CARRQGWNTGELFF
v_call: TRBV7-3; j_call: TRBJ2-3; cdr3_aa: CASSLTRDRGTDTQYF
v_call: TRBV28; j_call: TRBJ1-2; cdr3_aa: CASSSGTVYGYTF
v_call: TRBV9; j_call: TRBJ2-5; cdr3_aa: CASSSQGAVQETQYF
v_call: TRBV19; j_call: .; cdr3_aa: CASSIGSGQGYEQYF
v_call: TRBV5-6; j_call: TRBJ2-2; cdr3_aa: CASRQGGAGTGELFF
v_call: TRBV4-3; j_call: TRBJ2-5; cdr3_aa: CASSQDLRELGGTQYF
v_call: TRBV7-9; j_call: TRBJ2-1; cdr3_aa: CASSLGLASYNEQFF
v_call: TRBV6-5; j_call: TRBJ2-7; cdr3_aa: CASSNGISEQYF
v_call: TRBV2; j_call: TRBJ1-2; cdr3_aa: CASTRQGIVSGYGYTF
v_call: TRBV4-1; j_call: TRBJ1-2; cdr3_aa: CASSQVPGSDYGYTF
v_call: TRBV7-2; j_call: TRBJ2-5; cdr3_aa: CASSSVPGHFQETQYF
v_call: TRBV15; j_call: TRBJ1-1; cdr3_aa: CAARRGETEAFF
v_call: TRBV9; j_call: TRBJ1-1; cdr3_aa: CASSVVQGMNTEAFF
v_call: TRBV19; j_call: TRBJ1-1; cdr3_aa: CASSMTGAEAFF
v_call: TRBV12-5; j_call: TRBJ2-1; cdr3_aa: CASGAFTGSYNEQFF
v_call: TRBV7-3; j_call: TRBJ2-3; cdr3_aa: CASSLRGQQGQYF
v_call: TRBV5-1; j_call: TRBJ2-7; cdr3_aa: CASSLDWTGVSYEQYF
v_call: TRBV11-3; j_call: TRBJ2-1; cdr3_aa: CASSLVGGVEGGNEQFF
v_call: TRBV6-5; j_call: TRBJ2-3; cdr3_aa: CASSGLAGGTDTQYF
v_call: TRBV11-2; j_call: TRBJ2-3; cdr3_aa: CASSLVQGADTQYF
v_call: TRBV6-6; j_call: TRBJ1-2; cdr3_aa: CASFDRGRNYGYTF
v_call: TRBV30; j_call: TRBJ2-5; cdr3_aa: CAWTRARVKGETQYF
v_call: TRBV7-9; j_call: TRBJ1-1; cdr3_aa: CASSRDSVNTEAFF
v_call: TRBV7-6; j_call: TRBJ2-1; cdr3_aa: CASSLAGRGPYNEQFF
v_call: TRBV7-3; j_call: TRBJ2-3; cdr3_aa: CASSLAPGLASDTQYF
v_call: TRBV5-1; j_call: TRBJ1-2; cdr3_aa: CASSIGLDGYTF
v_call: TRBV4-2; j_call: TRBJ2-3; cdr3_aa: CASSQERRGGTDTQYF
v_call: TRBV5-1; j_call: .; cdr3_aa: CASSLDGQGLYYEQYF
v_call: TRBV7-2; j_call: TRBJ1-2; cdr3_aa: CASSPTDVAGNYGYTF
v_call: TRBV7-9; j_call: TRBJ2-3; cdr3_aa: CASSPRTSGGRTDTQYF
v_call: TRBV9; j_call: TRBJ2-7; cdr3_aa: CASSVNPGQEDRWNGEQYF
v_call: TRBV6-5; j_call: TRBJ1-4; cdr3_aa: CASSRTGDNEKLFF